The T cell receptor (beta chain) described here comes from a study of shared clonotypes between healthy human individuals. Overall study findings and caveats: When naive CD4 clonotypes were compared across several donors, 4% to 5.5% were shared.

Those who donated, Caucasian adults without exception, all lived in Nashville, Tennessee. Assay: immunoSEQ multiplex PCR; the TCRdb copy retains only in-frame clones and omits some. Seen here are some 2.4 million clones, 93% observed once, and the top ten hold approximately 0.36%. Trimming at V came to 5 bases and at J to 2 bases, leaving 10 bases not matched to a gene. This CDR3 comprises 16 residues. Per germline, CDR1 SQVTM and CDR2 ANQGSEA. To note about this clone: Its antigen is undetermined.

J is TRBJ2-7 and V is TRBV29-1; TRBD1 aligns across 12 bases. The specimen sequenced was naive CD4+ T cells from PBMCs. Subset denoted: CD45RA+ positively selected. This clonotype was obtained from a young man in good health. Some clones in this sample may be carry-over from other donors' samples. This chain's CDR3 is CSVKLPGQGAPYEQYF. CDR3 in DNA: TGCAGCGTTAAACTGCCGGGACAGGGGGCGCCCTACGAGCAGTACTTC.